In its sample, the clone carrying this T cell receptor (beta chain) was seen a few times. Antigen specificity is unknown. These data originate in a study of T-cell memory formation after mild COVID-19. TCRdb re-analysed the 5' RACE reads in MiXCR, keeping a single row per CDR3 protein. The sample gives 140,000 to 150,000 distinct CDR3 sequences, under 30% of which show up once; around a quarter is in the top ten. The CDR3 loop spans 9 amino acids. V lost 10 bases and J lost 3, with 4 bases in between. Germline V lookup: CDR1 SGHRS, CDR2 YFSETQ. General study results and limits: CD4/CD8 balance characterized clones contracting day 15 to 85, and CD4+ skew characterized later expanders. In pre-infection memory, a portion of responding clones appeared, which suggested that cross-reactive memory joined. Among CD4+ contracting clones, most were CM and EM, and CD8+ ones EMRA.

Sequences were obtained from PBMCs or a T cell subset sorted from them (not recorded which). V gene TRBV5-1 combines with J gene TRBJ1-2; D unclear. The sequence was obtained from an adult woman who had mild COVID-19 (a few samples of this study predate the infection). Cell type and time point are not known. The CDR3 sequence is CACYYGYTF. CDR3 in DNA: TGCGCCTGCTACTATGGCTACACCTTC. Variable domain in full (rest from reference TRBV5-1 and TRBJ1-2): KAGVTQTPRYLIKTRGQQVTLSCSPISGHRSVSWYQQTPGQGLQFLFEYFSETQRNKGNFPGRFSGRQFSNSRSEMNVSTLELGDSALYLCACYYGYTFGSGTRLTVV.